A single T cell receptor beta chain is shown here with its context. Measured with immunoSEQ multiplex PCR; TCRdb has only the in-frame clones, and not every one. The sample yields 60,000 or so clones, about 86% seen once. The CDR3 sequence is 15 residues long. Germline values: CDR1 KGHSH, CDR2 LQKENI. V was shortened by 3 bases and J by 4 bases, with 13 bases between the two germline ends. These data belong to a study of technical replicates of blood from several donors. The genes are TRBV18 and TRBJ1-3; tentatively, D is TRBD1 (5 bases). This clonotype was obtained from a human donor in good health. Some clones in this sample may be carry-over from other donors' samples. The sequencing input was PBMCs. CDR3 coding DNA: TGTGCCAGCTCACCTCCAGGGCGATCGGGAAACACCATATATTTT. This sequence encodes CASSPPGRSGNTIYF.